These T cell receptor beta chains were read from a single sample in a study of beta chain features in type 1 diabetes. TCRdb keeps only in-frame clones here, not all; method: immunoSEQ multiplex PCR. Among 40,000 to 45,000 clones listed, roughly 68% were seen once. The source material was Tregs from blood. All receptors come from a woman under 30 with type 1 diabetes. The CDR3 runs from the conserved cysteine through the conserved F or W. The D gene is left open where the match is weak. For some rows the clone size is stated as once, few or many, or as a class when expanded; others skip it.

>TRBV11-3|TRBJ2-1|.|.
TGTGCCAGCAGCTTAAACTACGGCAATGAGCAGTTCTTC
CASSLNYGNEQFF
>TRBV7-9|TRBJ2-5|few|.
TGTGCCAGCAGCTTCAATTTGAATTCTGTCAGGGTCGGGGAGACCCAGTACTTC
CASSFNLNSVRVGETQYF
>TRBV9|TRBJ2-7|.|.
TGTGCCAGCAGCGTAGGGCTGCCGGGGGTATCCTACGAGCAGTACTTC
CASSVGLPGVSYEQYF
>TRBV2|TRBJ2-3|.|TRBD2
TGTGCCAGCAGTCGGACTAGCGGAAGCACAGATACGCAGTATTTT
CASSRTSGSTDTQYF
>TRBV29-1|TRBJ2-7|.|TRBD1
TGCAGCGTTGAAGCTCATGGACAGGGCTACGAGCAGTACTTC
CSVEAHGQGYEQYF
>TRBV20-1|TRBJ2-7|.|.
TGCAGTGCTCGACAGAACTACGAGCAGTACTTC
CSARQNYEQYF
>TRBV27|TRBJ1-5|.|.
TGTGCCAGCAGACCGACTTACAGGGTGAGTCAGCCCCAGCATTTT
CASRPTYRVSQPQHF
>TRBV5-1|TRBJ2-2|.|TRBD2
TGCGCCAGCAGCTTGGTTGGGGCGGGACTACAAACCGGGGAGCTGTTTTTT
CASSLVGAGLQTGELFF
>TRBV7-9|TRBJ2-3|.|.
TGTGCCAGCAGCTTCACAGGTGATACGCAGTATTTT
CASSFTGDTQYF
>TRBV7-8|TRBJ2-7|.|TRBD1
TGTGCCAGCAGCTTAGGGTGGACAGGGGATTGGACGTCCTACGAGCAGTACTTC
CASSLGWTGDWTSYEQYF
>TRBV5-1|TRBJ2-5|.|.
TGCGCCAGCAGCTTGAGGGTAGGAGGCCAAGAGACCCAGTACTTC
CASSLRVGGQETQYF
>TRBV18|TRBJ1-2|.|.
TGTGCCAGCTCACCAGGACAAACTAACTATGGCTACACCTTC
CASSPGQTNYGYTF
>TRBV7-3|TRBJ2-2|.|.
TGTGCCAGCGGTTCGGGGATACTGGGCGGGGAGCTGTTTTTT
CASGSGILGGELFF
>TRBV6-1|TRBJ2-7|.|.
TGTGCCAGCAGGAGTTTAACAGGGAGCTCCTACGAGCAGTACTTC
CASRSLTGSSYEQYF
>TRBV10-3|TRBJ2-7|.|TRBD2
TGTGCCATCAGTGTTGCGGGAGTCGGTGAGCAGTACTTC
CAISVAGVGEQYF
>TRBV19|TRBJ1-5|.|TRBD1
TGTGCCAGTAGTCTTCAGGGGGCCCGGCAGCCCCAGCATTTT
CASSLQGARQPQHF
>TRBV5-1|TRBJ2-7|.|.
TGCGCCAGCAGCTTGGTGGGGGCTAGCTCCTACGAGCAGTACTTC
CASSLVGASSYEQYF